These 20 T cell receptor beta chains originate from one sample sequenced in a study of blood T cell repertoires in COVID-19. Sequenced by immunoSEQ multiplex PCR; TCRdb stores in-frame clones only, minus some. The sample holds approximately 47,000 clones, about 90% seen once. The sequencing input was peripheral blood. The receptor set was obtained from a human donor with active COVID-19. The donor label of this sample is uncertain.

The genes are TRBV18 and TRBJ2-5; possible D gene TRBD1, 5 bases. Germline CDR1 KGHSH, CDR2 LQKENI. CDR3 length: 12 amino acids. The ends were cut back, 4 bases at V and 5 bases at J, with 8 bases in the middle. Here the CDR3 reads CASSRRQETQYF. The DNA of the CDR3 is TGTGCCAGCTCACGACGACAGGAGACCCAGTACTTC.

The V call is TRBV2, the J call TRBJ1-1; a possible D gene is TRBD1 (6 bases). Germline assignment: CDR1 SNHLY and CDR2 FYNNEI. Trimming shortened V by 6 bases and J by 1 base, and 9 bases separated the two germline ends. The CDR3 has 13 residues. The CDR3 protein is CASSADRNTEAFF. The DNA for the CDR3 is TGTGCCAGCAGCGCGGACAGGAACACTGAAGCTTTCTTT.

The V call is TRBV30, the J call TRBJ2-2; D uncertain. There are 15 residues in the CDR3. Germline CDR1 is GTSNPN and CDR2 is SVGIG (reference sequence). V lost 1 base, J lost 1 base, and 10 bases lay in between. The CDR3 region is CAWSGPSLNTGELFF. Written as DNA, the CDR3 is TGTGCCTGGAGTGGCCCGAGCCTGAACACCGGGGAGCTGTTTTTT.

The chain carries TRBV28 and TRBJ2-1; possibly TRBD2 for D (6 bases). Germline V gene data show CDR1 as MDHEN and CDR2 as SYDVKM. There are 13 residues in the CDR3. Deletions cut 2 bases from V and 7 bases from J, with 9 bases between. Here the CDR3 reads CASSLQRVNEQFF. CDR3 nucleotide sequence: TGTGCCAGCAGTTTACAGCGGGTTAATGAGCAGTTCTTC.

CDR3: CASSQEGRGTGELFF. The CDR3 DNA reads as TGCGCCAGCAGCCAAGAAGGCAGGGGGACCGGGGAGCTGTTTTTT. The J gene is TRBJ2-2, the V gene TRBV4-1, with 7 bases that match TRBD1. This CDR3 is built from 15 residues. Losses at the gene ends were 0 bases for V and 5 bases for J; bases not matched to a gene: 3. Germline V gene sequence: CDR1 MGHRA, CDR2 YSYEKL.

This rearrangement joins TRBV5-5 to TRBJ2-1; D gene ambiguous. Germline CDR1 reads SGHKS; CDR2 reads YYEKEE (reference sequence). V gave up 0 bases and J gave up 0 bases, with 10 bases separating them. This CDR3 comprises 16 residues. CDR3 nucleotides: TGTGCCAGCAGCTTGGTTTCGACAAACTCCTACAATGAGCAGTTCTTC. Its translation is CASSLVSTNSYNEQFF.

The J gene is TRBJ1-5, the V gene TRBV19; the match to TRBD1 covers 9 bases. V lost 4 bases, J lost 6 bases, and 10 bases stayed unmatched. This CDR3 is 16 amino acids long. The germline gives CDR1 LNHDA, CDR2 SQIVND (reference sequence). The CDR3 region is CASSKAKGQGIQPQHF. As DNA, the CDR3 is TGTGCCAGTAGTAAAGCCAAGGGACAGGGTATTCAGCCCCAGCATTTT.

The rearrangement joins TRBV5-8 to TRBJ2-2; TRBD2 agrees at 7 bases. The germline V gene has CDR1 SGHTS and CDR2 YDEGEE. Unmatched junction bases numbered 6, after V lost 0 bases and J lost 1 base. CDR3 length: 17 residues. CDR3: CASSLGLAVMNTGELFF. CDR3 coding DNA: TGTGCCAGCAGCTTGGGGCTAGCGGTCATGAACACCGGGGAGCTGTTTTTT.

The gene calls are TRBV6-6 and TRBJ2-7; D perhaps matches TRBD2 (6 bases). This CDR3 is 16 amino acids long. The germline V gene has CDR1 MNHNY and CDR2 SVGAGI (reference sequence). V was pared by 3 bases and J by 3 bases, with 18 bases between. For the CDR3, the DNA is TGTGCCAGCAGTTATTATGTCTCCGGGGGTGGCTACGAGCAGTACTTC. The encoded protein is CASSYYVSGGGYEQYF.

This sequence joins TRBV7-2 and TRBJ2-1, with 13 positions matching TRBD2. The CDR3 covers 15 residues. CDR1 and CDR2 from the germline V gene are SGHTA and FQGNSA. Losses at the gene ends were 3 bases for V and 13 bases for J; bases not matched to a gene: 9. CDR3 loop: CASSFRTSGSGEQFF. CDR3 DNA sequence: TGTGCCAGCAGCTTTAGGACTAGCGGGAGTGGGGAACAGTTCTTC. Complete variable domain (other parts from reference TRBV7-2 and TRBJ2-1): GAGVSQSPSNKVTEKGKDVELRCDPISGHTALYWYRQSLGQGLEFLIYFQGNSAPDKSGLPSDRFSAERTGGSVSTLTIQRTQQEDSAVYLCASSFRTSGSGEQFFGPGTRLTVL.

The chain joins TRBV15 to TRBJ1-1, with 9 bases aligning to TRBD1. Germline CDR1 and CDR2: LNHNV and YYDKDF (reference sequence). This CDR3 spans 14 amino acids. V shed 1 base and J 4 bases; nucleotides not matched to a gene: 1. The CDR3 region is CATSRGDRATEAFF. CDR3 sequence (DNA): TGTGCCACCAGCAGAGGGGACAGGGCCACTGAAGCTTTCTTT.

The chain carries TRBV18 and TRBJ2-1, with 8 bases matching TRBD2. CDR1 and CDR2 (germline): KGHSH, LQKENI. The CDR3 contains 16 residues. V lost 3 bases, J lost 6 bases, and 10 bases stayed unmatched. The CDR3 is CASSPSVGLVSNEQFF. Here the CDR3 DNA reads TGTGCCAGCTCACCTTCTGTGGGACTAGTTTCCAATGAGCAGTTCTTC.

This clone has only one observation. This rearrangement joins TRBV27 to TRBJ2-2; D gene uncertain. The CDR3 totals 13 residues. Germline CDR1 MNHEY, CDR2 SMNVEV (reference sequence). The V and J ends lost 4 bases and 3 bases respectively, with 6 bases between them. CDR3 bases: TGTGCCAGCAGTTCACTCTACACCGGGGAGCTGTTTTTT. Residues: CASSSLYTGELFF.

The CDR3, as DNA: TGTGCCAGCAGTGAAGCGCTTGCAGCGGGGCCAGCAGATACGCAGTATTTT. This codes for CASSEALAAGPADTQYF. This rearrangement joins TRBV2 to TRBJ2-3, with 7 bases fitting TRBD2. V was pared by 0 bases and J by 4 bases, with 10 bases of the junction left unmatched. CDR1 and CDR2 (germline): SNHLY, FYNNEI. The CDR3 totals 17 residues.

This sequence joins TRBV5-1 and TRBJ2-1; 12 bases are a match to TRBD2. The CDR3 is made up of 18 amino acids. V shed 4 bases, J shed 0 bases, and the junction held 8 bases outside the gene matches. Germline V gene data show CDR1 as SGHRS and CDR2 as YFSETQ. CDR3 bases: TGCGCCAGCAGCCCGGTCCTAGCGGGGGGGAGCTCCTACAATGAGCAGTTCTTC. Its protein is CASSPVLAGGSSYNEQFF. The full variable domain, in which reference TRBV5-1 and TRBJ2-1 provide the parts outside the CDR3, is KAGVTQTPRYLIKTRGQQVTLSCSPISGHRSVSWYQQTPGQGLQFLFEYFSETQRNKGNFPGRFSGRQFSNSRSEMNVSTLELGDSALYLCASSPVLAGGSSYNEQFFGPGTRLTVL.

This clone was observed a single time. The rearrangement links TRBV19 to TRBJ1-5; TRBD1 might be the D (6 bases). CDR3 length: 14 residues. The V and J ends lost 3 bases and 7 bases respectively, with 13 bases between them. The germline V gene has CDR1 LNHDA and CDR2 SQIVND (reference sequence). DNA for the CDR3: TGTGCCAGTAGTATCACAGGGTTGGCGCAGCCCCAGCATTTT. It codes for CASSITGLAQPQHF.

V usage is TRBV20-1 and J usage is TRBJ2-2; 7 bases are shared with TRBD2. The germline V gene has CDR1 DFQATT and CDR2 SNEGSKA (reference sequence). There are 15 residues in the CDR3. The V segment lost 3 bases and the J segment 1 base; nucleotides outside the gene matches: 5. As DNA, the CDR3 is TGCAGTGCTAGTTTCAGCGGGAAGAACACCGGGGAGCTGTTTTTT. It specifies CSASFSGKNTGELFF.

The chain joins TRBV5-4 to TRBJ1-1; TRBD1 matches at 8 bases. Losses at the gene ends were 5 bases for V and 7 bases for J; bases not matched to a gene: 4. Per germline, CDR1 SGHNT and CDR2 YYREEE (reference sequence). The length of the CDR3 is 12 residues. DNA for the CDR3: TGTGCCAGCAGGATTGGACAGGGTGAAGCTTTCTTT. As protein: CASRIGQGEAFF.

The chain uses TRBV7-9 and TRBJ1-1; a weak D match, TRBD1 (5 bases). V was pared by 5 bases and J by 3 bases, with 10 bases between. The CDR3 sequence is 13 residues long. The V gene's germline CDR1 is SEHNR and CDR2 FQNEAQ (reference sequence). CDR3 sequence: CASSPRGDTEAFF. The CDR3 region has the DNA TGTGCCAGCAGCCCGCGGGGGGACACTGAAGCTTTCTTT.

The chain's CDR3 is CASRANNEQFF. In nucleotides, the CDR3 is TGTGCCAGTAGAGCAAACAATGAGCAGTTCTTC. The V gene is TRBV19, the J gene TRBJ2-1; D not resolved. This CDR3 has 11 residues. V was clipped by 6 bases and J by 5 bases, with 5 bases between them. Germline V CDR1 and CDR2: LNHDA, SQIVND (reference sequence). Based on the CDR3 plus reference TRBV19 and TRBJ2-1, the full variable domain is DGGITQSPKYLFRKEGQNVTLSCEQNLNHDAMYWYRQDPGQGLRLIYYSQIVNDFQKGDIAEGYSVSREKKESFPLTVTSAQKNPTAFYLCASRANNEQFFGPGTRLTVL.